Shown below are 18 T cell receptor beta chains from a single sample sequenced in a study of blood T cells in healthy people across ages. A second PCR, run for roughly 6 to 11 cycles, used a sample-barcoded 5' primer plus a J-beta primer mix. One entry per CDR3 protein, called by TCRdb with MiXCR from the 5' RACE reads. The data show 790,000 or so distinct CDR3 sequences, roughly 46% seen once. The specimen was blood. These TCRs come from an elderly man in good health.

This clonotype showed up many times. V is TRBV7-2 and J is TRBJ2-7, with no clear D. The CDR3 loop spans 14 amino acids. The ends were cut back, 1 base at V and 3 bases at J, with 10 bases in the middle. Per the germline V gene, CDR1 is SGHTA and CDR2 is FQGNSA. The CDR3 loop is CASSLDGNGYEQYF. CDR3 DNA: TGTGCCAGCAGCTTAGATGGTAACGGCTACGAGCAGTACTTC. The entire variable domain, with the rest obtained from reference TRBV7-2 and TRBJ2-7, is as follows: GAGVSQSPSNKVTEKGKDVELRCDPISGHTALYWYRQSLGQGLEFLIYFQGNSAPDKSGLPSDRFSAERTGGSVSTLTIQRTQQEDSAVYLCASSLDGNGYEQYFGPGTRLTVT.

This chain connects TRBV10-3 to TRBJ2-7, with D possibly TRBD2 on 6 matching bases. The CDR3 runs 12 residues. V dropped 7 bases and J dropped 1 base, with 8 bases sitting between them. The germline V gene encodes CDR1 ENHRY and CDR2 SYGVKD. Here the CDR3 reads CAITGESYEQYF. The CDR3 DNA is TGTGCCATCACGGGGGAATCCTACGAGCAGTACTTC.

The gene calls are TRBV11-3 and TRBJ1-2, with D possibly being TRBD1 (6 bases). The CDR3 is 13 amino acids. V was clipped by 3 bases and J by 3 bases, with 8 bases between them. Germline V CDR1 and CDR2: SGHNT, YENEEA. The CDR3 sequence: CASSLDSDYGYTF. CDR3 DNA: TGTGCCAGCAGCTTGGACAGTGACTATGGCTACACCTTC.

The chain carries TRBV20-1 and TRBJ1-2, with D hard to call. The V gene's germline CDR1 is DFQATT and CDR2 SNEGSKA (reference sequence). The V and J ends lost 3 bases and 0 bases respectively, with 11 bases between them. This CDR3 region has 14 residues. The CDR3 bases are TGCAGTGCTAGGGAATTATCAGCTAACTATGGCTACACCTTC. Translation gives CSARELSANYGYTF.

This sequence joins TRBV13 and TRBJ1-5; D gene unclear. The CDR3 length is 12 residues. CDR1 and CDR2 from the germline V gene are PRHDT and FYEKMQ (reference sequence). Trimming shortened V by 5 bases and J by 5 bases, and 7 bases separated the two germline ends. The DNA for the CDR3 is TGTGCCAGCAGCCTACACCATCAGCCCCAGCATTTT. Its protein product is CASSLHHQPQHF.

This chain uses TRBV3-1 with TRBJ2-5; perhaps TRBD2 as D (5 bases). CDR1 is LGHDT and CDR2 is YNNKEL in the germline V gene (reference sequence). This CDR3 is built from 13 residues. The ends were cut back, 4 bases at V and 11 bases at J, with 17 bases in the middle. The CDR3 reads CASSPTTSEEQYF. CDR3 nucleotide sequence: TGTGCCAGCAGCCCGACTACCTCGGAGGAGCAGTACTTC.

There are a few counts of this clonotype. V gene TRBV10-3 combines with J gene TRBJ1-1, with D tentatively TRBD1 (5 bases). V lost 2 bases and J lost 2, with 12 bases in between. Germline V gives CDR1 ENHRY, CDR2 SYGVKD. The CDR3 consists of 15 residues. The DNA for the CDR3 is TGTGCCATCAGTGAGCCAGGGCAGGGCAACACTGAAGCTTTCTTT. This codes for CAISEPGQGNTEAFF.

The J gene is TRBJ1-2, the V gene TRBV15; D perhaps matches TRBD1 (6 bases). Germline V CDR1 and CDR2: LNHNV, YYDKDF (reference sequence). V lost 1 base, J lost 0 bases, and 9 bases lay in between. CDR3 length equals 15 residues. CDR3 amino acids: CATSRGTASNYGYTF. In DNA, the CDR3 is TGTGCCACCAGCAGAGGGACAGCTTCTAACTATGGCTACACCTTC.

In regard to this clonotype: At one end the junction does not follow the germline gene, possibly because of a read error. The rearrangement joins TRBV13 to TRBJ2-3; the match to TRBD2 covers 9 bases. The CDR3 extends over 15 amino acids. Germline V lookup: CDR1 PRHDT, CDR2 FYEKMQ (reference sequence). For the CDR3, the DNA is TGCGCCAGCAGCCCGGGACTAGCCTTAGTGGATACGCAGTATTTT. Its translation: CASSPGLALVDTQYF.

Only one count was recorded for this clonotype. The gene calls are TRBV14 and TRBJ2-2, with D possibly TRBD1 on 6 matching bases. Trimming took off 3 bases at V and 5 bases at J, with 13 bases between the two ends. Germline V gene sequence: CDR1 SGHDN, CDR2 FVKESK. CDR3 length: 15 residues. The CDR3 reads CASSHAGVWTGELFF. CDR3 bases: TGTGCCAGCAGCCATGCAGGGGTGTGGACCGGGGAGCTGTTTTTT.

The CDR3 region is CSARREVTDTQYF. DNA for the CDR3: TGCAGTGCTAGGCGGGAGGTCACAGATACGCAGTATTTT. V usage is TRBV20-1 and J usage is TRBJ2-3; TRBD2 matches 8 bases. This CDR3 is 13 amino acids long. V trimming: 3 bases; J trimming: 2 bases; junction bases outside the gene matches: 1. The germline V gene encodes CDR1 DFQATT and CDR2 SNEGSKA (reference sequence).

The table lists this clonotype with a few counts. The chain couples TRBV2 to TRBJ1-3; weak D call: TRBD1 (5 bases). This CDR3 comprises 15 residues. CDR1 is SNHLY, CDR2 FYNNEI, per germline. V was pared by 3 bases and J by 0 bases, with 9 bases between. The CDR3 bases are TGTGCCAGCAGTGACACAGGAAACTCTGGAAACACCATATATTTT. The encoded protein is CASSDTGNSGNTIYF. Looking up the rest from reference TRBV2 and TRBJ1-3 gives the full variable domain: EPEVTQTPSHQVTQMGQEVILRCVPISNHLYFYWYRQILGQKVEFLVSFYNNEISEKSEIFDDQFSVERPDGSNFTLKIRSTKLEDSAMYFCASSDTGNSGNTIYFGEGSWLTVV.

The J gene is TRBJ2-1, the V gene TRBV7-9, with 8 nucleotides matching TRBD2. Trimming cost V 8 bases and J 7 bases; bases outside gene matches: 10. This CDR3 is built from 14 residues. The V gene's germline CDR1 is SEHNR and CDR2 FQNEAQ (reference sequence). CDR3 region: CASALRGGGNEQFF. The CDR3 bases are TGTGCCAGCGCTCTTCGGGGGGGAGGGAATGAGCAGTTCTTC.

On this clonotype itself: Just one base apart from a much larger clone, this may be a read error. This chain uses TRBV12-3 or TRBV12-4 with TRBJ2-7, with 7 bases that match TRBD1. CDR3 length: 14 amino acids. In DNA form, the CDR3 reads TGTGCCAGCACCCCTGGGCAGGGGGTCTACGAGCAGTGCTTC. Its protein product is CASTPGQGVYEQCF.

This clonotype was counted between two and nine times. CDR3 protein: CASSVGQLQETQYF. In DNA form, the CDR3 reads TGTGCCAGCAGCGTAGGCCAGTTACAAGAGACCCAGTACTTC. The V and J genes are TRBV9 and TRBJ2-5; no clear D gene. Germline V gene data show CDR1 as SGDLS and CDR2 as YYNGEE. Trimming cost V 0 bases and J 2 bases, with 8 bases left between them. The CDR3 spans 14 residues.

In this sample, this clonotype turned up once. The V and J genes are TRBV7-8 and TRBJ2-5; 7 bases match TRBD2. The V segment lost 4 bases and the J segment 3 bases; nucleotides outside the gene matches: 5. CDR3 size: 14 residues. Germline CDR1 SGHVS, CDR2 FQNEAQ. The CDR3 nucleotides read TGTGCCAGCAGCTCCCGCGGGACTAAAGAGACCCAGTACTTC. As protein: CASSSRGTKETQYF.

Only a few counts were recorded for this clonotype. The chain has TRBV7-3 and TRBJ2-1; possible D gene TRBD1, 5 bases. The germline V and J ends were trimmed by 2 bases and 2 bases, with 13 bases remaining between them. Germline V gives CDR1 SGHTA, CDR2 FQGTGA. This CDR3 has 16 residues. CDR3: CASSLGVGPPYNEQFF. The CDR3 DNA sequence: TGTGCCAGCAGCTTAGGTGTGGGGCCACCCTACAATGAGCAGTTCTTC. The variable domain in full, completed from reference TRBV7-3 and TRBJ2-1, reads GAGVSQTPSNKVTEKGKYVELRCDPISGHTALYWYRQSLGQGPEFLIYFQGTGAADDSGLPNDRFFAVRPEGSVSTLKIQRTERGDSAVYLCASSLGVGPPYNEQFFGPGTRLTVL.

This clonotype was detected ten times or more. The chain employs TRBV6-6 and TRBJ2-3; 11 bases align to TRBD2. This CDR3 has 17 amino acids. The germline gives CDR1 MNHNY, CDR2 SVGAGI (reference sequence). Losses at the gene ends were 6 bases for V and 0 bases for J; bases not matched to a gene: 8. CDR3 loop: CASRPPSSGRSTDTQYF. The DNA for the CDR3 is TGTGCCAGCAGACCTCCTTCTAGCGGGAGGAGCACAGATACGCAGTATTTT.